This T cell receptor (beta chain) was identified in a study of blood T cell repertoires in COVID-19. Profiling relied on immunoSEQ multiplex PCR, and the TCRdb table lists in-frame clones only, not all of them. The sample carries about 41,000 clones, 87% recorded once. Deletions cut 6 bases from V and 7 bases from J, with 13 bases between. Per germline, CDR1 DFQATT and CDR2 SNEGSKA (reference sequence). This CDR3 has 11 amino acids. The rearrangement uses TRBV20-1 and TRBJ2-7, with a weak D call TRBD1 (5 bases). Sequencing input: peripheral blood. The receptor was isolated from a man aged 55-75 years with acute or convalescent COVID-19. CDR3 protein: CSARKGMEQYF. Here the CDR3 DNA reads TGCAGTGCCCGAAAGGGGATGGAGCAGTACTTC.